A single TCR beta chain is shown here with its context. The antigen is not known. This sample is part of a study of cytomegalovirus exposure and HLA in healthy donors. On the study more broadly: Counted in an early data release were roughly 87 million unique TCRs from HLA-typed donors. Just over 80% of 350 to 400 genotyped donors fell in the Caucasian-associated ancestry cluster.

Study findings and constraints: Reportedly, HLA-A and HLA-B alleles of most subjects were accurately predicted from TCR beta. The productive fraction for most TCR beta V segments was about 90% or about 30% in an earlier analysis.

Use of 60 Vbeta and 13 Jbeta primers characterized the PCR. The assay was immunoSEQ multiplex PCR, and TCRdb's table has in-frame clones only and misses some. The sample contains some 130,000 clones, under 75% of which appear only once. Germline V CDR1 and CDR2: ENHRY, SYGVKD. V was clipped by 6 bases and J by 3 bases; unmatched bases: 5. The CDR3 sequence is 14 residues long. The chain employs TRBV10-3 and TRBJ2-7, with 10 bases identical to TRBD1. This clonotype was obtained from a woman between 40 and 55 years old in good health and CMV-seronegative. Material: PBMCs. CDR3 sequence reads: CAIRTGTGDYEQYF. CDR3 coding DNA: TGTGCCATCAGGACCGGGACAGGGGACTACGAGCAGTACTTC.